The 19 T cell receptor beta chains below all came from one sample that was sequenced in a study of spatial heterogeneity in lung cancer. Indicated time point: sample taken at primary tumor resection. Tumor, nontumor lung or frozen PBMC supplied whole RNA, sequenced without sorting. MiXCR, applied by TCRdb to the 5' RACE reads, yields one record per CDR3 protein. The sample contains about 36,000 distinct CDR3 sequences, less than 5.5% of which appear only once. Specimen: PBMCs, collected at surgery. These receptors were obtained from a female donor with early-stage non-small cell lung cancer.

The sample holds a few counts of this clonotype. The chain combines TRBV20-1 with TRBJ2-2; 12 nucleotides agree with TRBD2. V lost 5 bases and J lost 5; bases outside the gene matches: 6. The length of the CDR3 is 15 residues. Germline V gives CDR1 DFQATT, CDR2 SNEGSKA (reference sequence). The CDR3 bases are TGCAGTGCTGGGCAGCTAGCGGGGGGGACCGGGGAGCTGTTTTTT. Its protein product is CSAGQLAGGTGELFF.

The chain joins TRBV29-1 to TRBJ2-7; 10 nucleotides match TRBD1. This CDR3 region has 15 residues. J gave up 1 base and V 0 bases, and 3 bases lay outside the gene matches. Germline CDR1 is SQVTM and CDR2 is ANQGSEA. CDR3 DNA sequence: TGCAGCGTTGAAGAGATGGGACAGGGGTCCTACGAGCAGTACTTC. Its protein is CSVEEMGQGSYEQYF.

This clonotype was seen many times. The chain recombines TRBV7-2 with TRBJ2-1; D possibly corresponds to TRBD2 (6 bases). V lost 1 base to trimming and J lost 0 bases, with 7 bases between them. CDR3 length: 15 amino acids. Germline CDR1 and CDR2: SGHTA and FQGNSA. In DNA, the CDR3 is TGTGCCAGCAGCTTAGAGACTAGCTCCTACAATGAGCAGTTCTTC. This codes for CASSLETSSYNEQFF.

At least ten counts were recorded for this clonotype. The CDR3 is CATSDWTANQPQHF. CDR3 bases: TGTGCCACCAGTGATTGGACGGCAAATCAGCCCCAGCATTTT. V usage is TRBV24-1 and J usage is TRBJ1-5; D is undetermined. CDR3 length equals 14 residues. The germline V and J ends were trimmed by 2 bases and 4 bases, with 8 bases remaining between them. Germline V gives CDR1 KGHDR, CDR2 SFDVKD.

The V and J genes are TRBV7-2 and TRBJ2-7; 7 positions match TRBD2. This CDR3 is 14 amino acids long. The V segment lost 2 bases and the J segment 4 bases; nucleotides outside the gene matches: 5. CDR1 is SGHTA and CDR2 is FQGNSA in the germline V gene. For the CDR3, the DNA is TGTGCCAGCAGCTTAACACGCGGGAGTTACGAGCAGTACTTC. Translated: CASSLTRGSYEQYF.

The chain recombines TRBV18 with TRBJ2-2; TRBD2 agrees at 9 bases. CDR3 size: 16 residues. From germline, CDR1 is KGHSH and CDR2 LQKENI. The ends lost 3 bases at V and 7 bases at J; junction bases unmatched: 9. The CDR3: CASSPPTSGYIGELFF. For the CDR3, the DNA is TGTGCCAGCTCACCGCCGACTAGCGGATACATCGGGGAGCTGTTTTTT.

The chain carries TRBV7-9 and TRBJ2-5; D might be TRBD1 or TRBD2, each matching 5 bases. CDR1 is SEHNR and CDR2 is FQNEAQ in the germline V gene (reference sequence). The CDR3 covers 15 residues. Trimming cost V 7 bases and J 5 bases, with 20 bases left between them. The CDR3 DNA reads TGTGCCAGCAACCCAGGATGGGGGTTTAGTGAGACCCAGTACTTC. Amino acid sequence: CASNPGWGFSETQYF.

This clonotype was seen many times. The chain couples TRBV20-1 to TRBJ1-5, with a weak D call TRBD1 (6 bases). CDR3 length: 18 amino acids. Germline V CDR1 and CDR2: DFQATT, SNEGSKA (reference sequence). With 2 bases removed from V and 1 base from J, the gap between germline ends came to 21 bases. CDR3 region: CSARPPGGAALSNQPQHF. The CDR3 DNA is TGCAGTGCTAGACCCCCGGGGGGGGCAGCCCTCAGCAATCAGCCCCAGCATTTT.

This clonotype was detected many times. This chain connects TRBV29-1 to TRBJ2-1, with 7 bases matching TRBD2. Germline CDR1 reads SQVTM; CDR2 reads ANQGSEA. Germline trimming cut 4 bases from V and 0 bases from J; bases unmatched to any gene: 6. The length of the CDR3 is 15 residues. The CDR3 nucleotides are TGCAGCGTTGGGGGCGGGAGAGGCTCCTACAATGAGCAGTTCTTC. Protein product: CSVGGGRGSYNEQFF.

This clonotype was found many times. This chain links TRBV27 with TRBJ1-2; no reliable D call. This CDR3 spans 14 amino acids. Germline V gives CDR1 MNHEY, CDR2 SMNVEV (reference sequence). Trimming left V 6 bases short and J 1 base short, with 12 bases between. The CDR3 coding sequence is TGTGCCAGCAGCTACACCGGGATTAACTATGGCTACACCTTC. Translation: CASSYTGINYGYTF.

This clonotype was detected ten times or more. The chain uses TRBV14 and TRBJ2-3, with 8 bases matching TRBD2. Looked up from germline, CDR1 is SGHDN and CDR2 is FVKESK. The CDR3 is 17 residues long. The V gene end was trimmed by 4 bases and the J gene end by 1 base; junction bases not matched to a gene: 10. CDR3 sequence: CASSPGVGSGGTDTQYF. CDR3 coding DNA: TGTGCCAGCAGCCCTGGCGTGGGTAGCGGGGGCACAGATACGCAGTATTTT.

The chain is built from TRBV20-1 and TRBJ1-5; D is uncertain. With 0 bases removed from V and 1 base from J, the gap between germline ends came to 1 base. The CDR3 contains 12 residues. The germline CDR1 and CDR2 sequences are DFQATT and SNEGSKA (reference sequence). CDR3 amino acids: CSARESNQPQHF. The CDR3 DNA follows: TGCAGTGCTAGAGAAAGCAATCAGCCCCAGCATTTT.

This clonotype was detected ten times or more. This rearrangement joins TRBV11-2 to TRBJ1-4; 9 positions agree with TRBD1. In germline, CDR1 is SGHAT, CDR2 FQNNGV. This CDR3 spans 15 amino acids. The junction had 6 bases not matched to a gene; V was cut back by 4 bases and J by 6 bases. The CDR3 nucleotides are TGTGCCAGCAGCTCTCAGACAGGGGGGTATGAAAAACTGTTTTTT. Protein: CASSSQTGGYEKLFF.

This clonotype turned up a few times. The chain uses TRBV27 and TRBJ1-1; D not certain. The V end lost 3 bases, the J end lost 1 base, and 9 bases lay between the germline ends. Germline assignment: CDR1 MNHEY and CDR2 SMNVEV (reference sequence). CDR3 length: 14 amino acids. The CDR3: CASSLGGRNTEAFF. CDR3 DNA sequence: TGTGCCAGCAGTTTGGGTGGACGGAACACTGAAGCTTTCTTT.

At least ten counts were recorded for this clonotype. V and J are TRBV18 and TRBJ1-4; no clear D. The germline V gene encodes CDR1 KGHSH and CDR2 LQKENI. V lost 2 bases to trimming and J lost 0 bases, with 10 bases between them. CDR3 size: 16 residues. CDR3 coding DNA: TGTGCCAGCTCACCAGACCTGGAAACAACTAATGAAAAACTGTTTTTT. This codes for CASSPDLETTNEKLFF.

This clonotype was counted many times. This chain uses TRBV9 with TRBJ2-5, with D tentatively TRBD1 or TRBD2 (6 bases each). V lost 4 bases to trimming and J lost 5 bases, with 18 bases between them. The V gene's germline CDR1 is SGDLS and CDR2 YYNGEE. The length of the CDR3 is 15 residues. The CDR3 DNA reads TGTGCCAGCAGCCTCCGGGACATTGGGGGGGAGACCCAGTACTTC. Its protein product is CASSLRDIGGETQYF.

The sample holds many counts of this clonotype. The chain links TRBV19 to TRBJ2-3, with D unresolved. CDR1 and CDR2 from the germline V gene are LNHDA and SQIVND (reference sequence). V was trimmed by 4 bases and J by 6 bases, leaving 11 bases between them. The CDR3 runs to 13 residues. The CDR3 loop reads CASSTGPPDTQYF. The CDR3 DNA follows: TGTGCCAGTAGTACCGGACCCCCCGATACGCAGTATTTT.

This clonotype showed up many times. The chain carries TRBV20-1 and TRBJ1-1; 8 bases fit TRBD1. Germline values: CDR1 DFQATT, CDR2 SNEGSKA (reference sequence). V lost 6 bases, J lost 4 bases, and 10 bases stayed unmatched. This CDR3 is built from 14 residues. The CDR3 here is CSASQGGDTTEAFF. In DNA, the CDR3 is TGCAGTGCCTCACAGGGGGGGGATACCACTGAAGCTTTCTTT.

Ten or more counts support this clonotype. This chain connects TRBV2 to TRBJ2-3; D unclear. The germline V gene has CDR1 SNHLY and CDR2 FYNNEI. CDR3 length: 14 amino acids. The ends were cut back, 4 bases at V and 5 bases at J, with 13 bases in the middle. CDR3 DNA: TGTGCCAGCAGTGTCGCCTTCAAAGAAGATACGCAGTATTTT. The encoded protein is CASSVAFKEDTQYF.